This T cell receptor beta chain is drawn from a study of human T cells and chemical hapten exposure. There are 18 residues in the CDR3. Trimming cost V 7 bases and J 0 bases, with 21 bases left between them. The time point: pre-sensitization, week 0. Noted treatment: therapeutic diphenylcyclopropenone sensitization with weekly scalp DPC. TCRdb reprocessed the RACE reads via MiXCR and lists one record per CDR3 protein. The table includes approximately 370,000 distinct CDR3 sequences, 5.5% detected once. Sequencing was performed on whole blood, taken in connection with sensitization to the hapten diphenylcyclopropenone (DPC). This clonotype was sampled from a woman younger than 30 with alopecia areata. Some clones in this sample may be carry-over from other donors' samples. This chain connects TRBV12-3 or TRBV12-4 to TRBJ2-2; a possible D gene is TRBD2 (5 bases). The CDR3 sequence is CASILERTAGTNTGELFF. The CDR3 nucleotides read TGTGCCAGCATCTTGGAACGGACGGCCGGGACGAACACCGGGGAGCTGTTTTTT.